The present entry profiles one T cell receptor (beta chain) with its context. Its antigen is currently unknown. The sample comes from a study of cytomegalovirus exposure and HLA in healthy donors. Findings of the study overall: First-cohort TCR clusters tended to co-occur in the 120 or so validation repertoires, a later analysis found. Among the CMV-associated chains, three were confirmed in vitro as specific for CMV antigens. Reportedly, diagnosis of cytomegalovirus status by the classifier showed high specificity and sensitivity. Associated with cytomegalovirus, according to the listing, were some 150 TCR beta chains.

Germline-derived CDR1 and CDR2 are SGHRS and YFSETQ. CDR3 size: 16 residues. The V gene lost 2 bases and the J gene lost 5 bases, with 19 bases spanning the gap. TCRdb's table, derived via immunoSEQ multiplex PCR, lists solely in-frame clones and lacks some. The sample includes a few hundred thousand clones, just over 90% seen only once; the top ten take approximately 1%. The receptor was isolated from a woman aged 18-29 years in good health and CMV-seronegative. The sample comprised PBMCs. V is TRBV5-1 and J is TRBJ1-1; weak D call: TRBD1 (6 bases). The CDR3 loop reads CASSFTPQQGMTEAFF. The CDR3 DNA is TGCGCCAGCAGCTTCACCCCTCAACAGGGTATGACTGAAGCTTTCTTT.